This paragraph covers one T cell receptor (beta chain) sequence. Its antigen is still unknown. This sample is drawn from a study of blood T cells in healthy people across ages. A sample-barcoded 5' primer and a J-beta primer mix were used in a second PCR of about 6 to 12 cycles. One entry per CDR3 protein, called by TCRdb with MiXCR from the 5' RACE reads. The sample includes 1 million to 1.2 million distinct CDR3 sequences, more than 30% seen only once; the top ten take about 12%. Overall study results and limits: It was found that TCR beta diversity correlated strongly with the percentage of naive T cells. PBMCs left unsorted prevented a conclusive naive versus antigen-experienced comparison. Considered underestimates were the diversity estimates obtained from one million T cells.

They isolated at least 7 million PBMCs from each sample. The CDR3 runs 14 residues. V shed 3 bases, J shed 6 bases, and the junction held 8 bases outside the gene matches. Germline CDR1 reads DFQATT; CDR2 reads SNEGSKA (reference sequence). The receptor comes from a young man in good health. The material sequenced was blood. V is TRBV20-1 and J is TRBJ2-1; TRBD1 matches 7 bases. CDR3: CSARGHRGINEQFF. The CDR3 region has the DNA TGCAGTGCTAGGGGTCACAGGGGCATCAATGAGCAGTTCTTC.